The 20 T cell receptor beta chains presented below share a single source sample, sequenced in a study of OX40 agonist ivuxolimab in advanced cancers. Sequenced by immunoSEQ multiplex PCR; TCRdb stores in-frame clones only, minus some. The sample has 12,000 or so clones, roughly 80% seen once; the top ten hold around 30%. The sample in question was CD4+ or CD8+ T cells sorted from blood, obtained in a trial of the OX40 agonist ivuxolimab. These receptors were collected from an adult with an advanced solid tumor such as melanoma, head and neck, liver or kidney cancer.

V gene TRBV18 combines with J gene TRBJ2-7, with a tentative D call TRBD1 (6 bases). V was shortened by 3 bases and J by 3 bases, with 15 bases between the two germline ends. CDR1 and CDR2 from the germline V gene are KGHSH and LQKENI. CDR3 length: 15 amino acids. The CDR3 DNA follows: TGTGCCAGCTCACCGTACCGGGACAACGACTACGAGCAGTACTTC. Residues: CASSPYRDNDYEQYF.

The chain has TRBV4-3 and TRBJ1-2, with a possible D match to TRBD1 (6 bases). Germline V CDR1 and CDR2: LGHNA, YSLEER. V lost 5 bases and J lost 5, with 12 bases in between. The CDR3 runs to 13 residues. CDR3 DNA: TGCGCCAGCAGCTACTCGGGGGCATATGGCTACACCTTC. Its translation: CASSYSGAYGYTF.

This rearrangement joins TRBV4-3 to TRBJ2-3; possible D gene TRBD2, 6 bases. V was pared by 1 base and J by 0 bases, with 17 bases between. Germline CDR1 is LGHNA and CDR2 is YSLEER. The CDR3 totals 18 residues. CDR3 nucleotides: TGCGCCAGCAGCCAAGGGGGGGTGGCGGGTTCTAGCACAGATACGCAGTATTTT. Its protein is CASSQGGVAGSSTDTQYF.

This clone was counted only a few times. The chain employs TRBV28 and TRBJ1-1; D is undetermined. The CDR3 sequence is 15 residues long. Trimming left V 3 bases short and J 1 base short, with 12 bases between. Per germline, CDR1 MDHEN and CDR2 SYDVKM. CDR3: CASSFRRWKNTEAFF. The CDR3 bases are TGTGCCAGCAGTTTTAGACGCTGGAAGAACACTGAAGCTTTCTTT.

V gene TRBV27 combines with J gene TRBJ2-1; D might be TRBD1 (5 bases). V was trimmed by 5 bases and J by 8 bases, leaving 16 bases between them. CDR3 length: 14 residues. Germline V gives CDR1 MNHEY, CDR2 SMNVEV (reference sequence). DNA for the CDR3: TGTGCCAGCAGTCATTTCAGGGCGGTCGATGAGCAGTTCTTC. It encodes CASSHFRAVDEQFF.

The genes are TRBV30 and TRBJ1-1; 8 bases align to TRBD1. The V segment lost 3 bases and the J segment 6 bases; nucleotides outside the gene matches: 21. CDR1 is GTSNPN and CDR2 is SVGIG in the germline V gene (reference sequence). This CDR3 comprises 18 residues. The CDR3 DNA is TGTGCCTGGAGCGACACCACCGGGACAGGAGGATTTGTACCTGAAGCTTTCTTT. Amino acid sequence: CAWSDTTGTGGFVPEAFF.

The chain couples TRBV28 to TRBJ2-1; D remains ambiguous. Germline-derived CDR1 and CDR2 are MDHEN and SYDVKM. CDR3 length: 12 amino acids. With 3 bases removed from V and 4 bases from J, the gap between germline ends came to 4 bases. The CDR3 coding sequence is TGTGCCAGCAGTTTCCGATACAATGAGCAGTTCTTC. This encodes CASSFRYNEQFF.

This chain links TRBV27 with TRBJ1-5, with D possibly being TRBD1 (5 bases). The CDR3 is 13 amino acids. V was clipped by 7 bases and J by 0 bases, with 7 bases between them. Per the germline V gene, CDR1 is MNHEY and CDR2 is SMNVEV (reference sequence). The CDR3 loop is CASTTDSNQPQHF. The CDR3 DNA is TGTGCCAGCACGACAGATAGCAATCAGCCCCAGCATTTT.

A note on this clone: A far larger clone is off by one base, so a read error is likely. This CDR3 is CASRTRGGGNQPQHF. The CDR3 DNA reads as TGTGCCAGCAGAACCCGGGGCGGGGGTAATCAGCCCCAGCATTTT. V is TRBV10-3 and J is TRBJ1-5; D may be TRBD1 (5 bases). Trimming took off 10 bases at V and 4 bases at J, with 20 bases between the two ends. Germline loops: CDR1 ENHRY, CDR2 SYGVKD. The CDR3 runs to 15 residues.

The chain links TRBV28 to TRBJ2-3, with D perhaps TRBD2 (5 bases). The length of the CDR3 is 14 residues. Germline V gene lookup returns CDR1 MDHEN and CDR2 SYDVKM. Trimming pared 10 bases from V and 1 base from J, leaving 15 bases between. CDR3 nucleotides: TGTGCCACCACACCGGACTTCCGCACAGATACGCAGTATTTT. Translated: CATTPDFRTDTQYF.

This clone is judged medium-sized. The chain couples TRBV9 to TRBJ1-1; no clear D gene. From germline, CDR1 is SGDLS and CDR2 YYNGEE. The CDR3 spans 15 residues. Trimming took off 0 bases at V and 0 bases at J, with 9 bases between the two ends. The CDR3: CASSVVEAVNTEAFF. In DNA, the CDR3 is TGTGCCAGCAGCGTAGTTGAGGCGGTGAACACTGAAGCTTTCTTT.

This chain connects TRBV21-1 to TRBJ2-1; the D call TRBD2 from the table was never checked on the DNA. TRBV21-1 is marked as a pseudogene. The CDR3 totals 18 residues. The CDR3 DNA is TGTGCCAGCAGCGAATACCCGGCGCAGGGAGGTCGGTACAATGAGCAGTTCTTC. Translated: CASSEYPAQGGRYNEQFF.

The chain combines TRBV11-3 with TRBJ2-1; D perhaps matches TRBD1 (6 bases). The ends were cut back, 2 bases at V and 2 bases at J, with 7 bases in the middle. This CDR3 region has 14 residues. CDR1 SGHNT and CDR2 YENEEA come from the germline V gene. CDR3 sequence reads: CASSLQGTYNEQFF. CDR3 in DNA: TGTGCCAGCAGCTTACAGGGGACCTACAATGAGCAGTTCTTC.

The CDR3 coding sequence is TGTGCCATCAGTGTACGACAGGGAAGGGAGGGCTACACCTTC. Protein sequence: CAISVRQGREGYTF. The J gene is TRBJ1-2, the V gene TRBV10-3, with 7 bases matching TRBD1. Looked up from germline, CDR1 is ENHRY and CDR2 is SYGVKD. This CDR3 is 14 amino acids long. J was trimmed by 8 bases and V by 4 bases; bases with no gene match: 10.

The chain links TRBV27 to TRBJ1-5; TRBD1 might be the D (5 bases). The CDR3 extends over 15 amino acids. Trimming took 0 bases from V and 3 from J, leaving 9 bases between them. Germline V gene lookup returns CDR1 MNHEY and CDR2 SMNVEV (reference sequence). CDR3 in DNA: TGTGCCAGCAGTTTATCTAGACAGCACAATCAGCCCCAGCATTTT. Translation: CASSLSRQHNQPQHF.

The rearrangement uses TRBV6-5 and TRBJ1-2; 7 positions match TRBD1. CDR3 length equals 13 residues. Germline V gene sequence: CDR1 MNHEY, CDR2 SVGAGI. With 4 bases clipped from V and 8 bases from J, the junction kept 7 bases outside the gene matches. The CDR3 nucleotides are TGTGCCAGCAGTTCGCAGGGGGGTAGCGGCTACACCTTC. Its translation is CASSSQGGSGYTF.

This rearrangement joins TRBV6-6 to TRBJ2-7; 13 positions agree with TRBD2. Trimming at V came to 2 bases and at J to 4 bases, leaving 2 bases not matched to a gene. CDR3 size: 15 residues. CDR1 is MNHNY and CDR2 is SVGAGI in the germline V gene (reference sequence). The DNA for the CDR3 is TGTGCCAGCAGTTACCGGACTAGCGGGAGATACGAGCAGTACTTC. The encoded protein is CASSYRTSGRYEQYF.

This clone was recorded a few times. The chain links TRBV30 to TRBJ2-1; 10 positions agree with TRBD2. This CDR3 spans 14 amino acids. V lost 6 bases, J lost 7 bases, and 9 bases stayed unmatched. Germline V lookup: CDR1 GTSNPN, CDR2 SVGIG (reference sequence). CDR3 sequence reads: CACYLAGVINEQFF. CDR3 coding DNA: TGTGCCTGTTACCTAGCGGGAGTAATAAATGAGCAGTTCTTC.

The chain carries TRBV10-2 and TRBJ2-2; maybe TRBD2 (5 bases). Trimming took off 7 bases at V and 2 bases at J, with 8 bases between the two ends. The CDR3 spans 13 residues. Germline lookup yields CDR1 WSHSY and CDR2 SAAADI. CDR3 sequence reads: CASKAENTGELFF. The CDR3 DNA follows: TGCGCCAGCAAAGCGGAAAACACCGGGGAGCTGTTTTTT.

V usage is TRBV6-1 and J usage is TRBJ2-2, with TRBD1 matching over 7 bases. After removal of 6 bases from V and 2 bases from J, the junction contained 6 bases not matched to a gene. CDR1 and CDR2 (germline): MNHNS, SASEGT. The CDR3 length is 15 residues. This CDR3 reads CASSRRQGNTGELFF. Written as DNA, the CDR3 is TGTGCCAGCAGCCGGAGACAGGGAAACACCGGGGAGCTGTTTTTT.